The T cell receptor (beta chain) described here comes from a study of blood T cells in healthy people across ages. Through a sample-barcoded 5' primer and a J-beta primer mix, a second PCR was run for about 6 to 11 cycles. TCRdb reprocessed the 5' RACE reads via MiXCR and lists one record per CDR3 protein. The sample lists around 2 million distinct CDR3 sequences, about 39% seen once, with 23% in the top ten. This CDR3 has 15 residues. V shed 2 bases and J 5 bases; nucleotides not matched to a gene: 3. In germline, CDR1 is WNHNN, CDR2 SYGVQD (reference sequence). The clonotype originates from a human donor in good health. This chain uses TRBV10-1 with TRBJ2-3; 11 positions match TRBD1. The material sequenced was blood. The CDR3 protein is CASSEAGTGGDTQYF. The CDR3 bases are TGCGCCAGCAGTGAGGCCGGGACAGGGGGAGATACGCAGTATTTT.